These 27 T cell receptor beta chains were all obtained from the same sample, sequenced in a study of blood T cell repertoires in COVID-19. The protocol was immunoSEQ multiplex PCR, while the TCRdb copy is restricted to in-frame clones and leaves out a portion. The sample gives about 71,000 clones, over 75% of which show up once; around 5% is in the top ten. The sequenced sample was peripheral blood. All receptors derive from a woman aged 18-35 years with acute or convalescent COVID-19.

With respect to this clone: The sample contains more than one DNA sequence encoding this CDR3. This chain connects TRBV7-6 to TRBJ2-7; TRBD1 matches at 9 bases. Germline values: CDR1 SGHVS, CDR2 FNYEAQ. The CDR3 runs to 14 residues. J gave up 3 bases and V 1 base, and 1 base lay outside the gene matches. As DNA, the CDR3 is TGTGCCAGCAGCTTAGAGGACAGGGGCTACGAGCAGTACTTC. This gives the protein CASSLEDRGYEQYF.

The chain has TRBV30 and TRBJ2-1, with D possibly being TRBD2 (5 bases). CDR1 and CDR2 from the germline V gene are GTSNPN and SVGIG (reference sequence). The CDR3 consists of 11 residues. The V end lost 7 bases, the J end lost 13 bases, and 17 bases lay between the germline ends. The CDR3 DNA reads TGTGCCTTCCATTGGAGGCGGCAACAGTTCTTC. This translates into CAFHWRRQQFF.

Only a few counts were recorded for this clone. This chain links TRBV5-1 with TRBJ1-1; D is unresolved. In germline, CDR1 is SGHRS, CDR2 YFSETQ. Trimming shortened V by 0 bases and J by 8 bases, and 17 bases separated the two germline ends. The CDR3 runs to 15 residues. The CDR3 coding sequence is TGCGCCAGCAGCTTGGGGGCACACGATCAAGAAGAAGCTTTCTTT. Translating gives CASSLGAHDQEEAFF.

The chain joins TRBV9 to TRBJ1-1; the match to TRBD1 covers 10 bases. Trimming took 2 bases from V and 5 from J; bases not matched to a gene: 6. The CDR3 sequence is 15 residues long. Germline CDR1 and CDR2: SGDLS and YYNGEE. This chain's CDR3 is CASSVGTGALTEAFF. The DNA for the CDR3 is TGTGCCAGCAGCGTTGGGACAGGGGCATTGACTGAAGCTTTCTTT.

This chain uses TRBV12-5 with TRBJ2-5; TRBD1 might be the D (6 bases). Trimming stripped 2 bases from V and 5 bases from J, with 18 bases between. Germline CDR1 LGHNT, CDR2 FRNRAP. The CDR3 sequence is 16 residues long. The CDR3 loop is CASGLYTGSILETQYF. CDR3 sequence (DNA): TGTGCTAGTGGTTTGTACACAGGGTCCATTTTGGAGACCCAGTACTTC. The full variable domain, with the rest looked up from reference TRBV12-5 and TRBJ2-5, is DARVTQTPRHKVTEMGQEVTMRCQPILGHNTVFWYRQTMMQGLELLAYFRNRAPLDDSGMPKDRFSAEMPDATLATLKIQPSEPRDSAVYFCASGLYTGSILETQYFGPGTRLLVL.

CDR3 protein: CASRATGVNYGYTF. The CDR3 nucleotides read TGTGCCAGCAGGGCAACAGGGGTTAACTATGGCTACACCTTC. The V gene is TRBV27, the J gene TRBJ1-2; the match to TRBD1 covers 7 bases. V shed 6 bases, J shed 1 base, and the junction held 5 bases outside the gene matches. This CDR3 has 14 amino acids. Germline lookup yields CDR1 MNHEY and CDR2 SMNVEV (reference sequence).

This rearrangement joins TRBV25-1 to TRBJ2-1; 12 bases line up with TRBD2. The CDR3 runs 16 residues. The germline CDR1 and CDR2 sequences are MGHDK and SYGVNS. V lost 4 bases and J lost 12; bases outside the gene matches: 13. CDR3 sequence reads: CASSGASGRALGMQFF. In DNA form, the CDR3 reads TGTGCCAGCAGTGGGGCTAGCGGGAGGGCCCTCGGAATGCAGTTCTTC.

The gene calls are TRBV7-6 and TRBJ2-1; 8 bases align to TRBD2. The V gene end was trimmed by 5 bases and the J gene end by 5 bases; junction bases not matched to a gene: 11. Germline CDR1 is SGHVS and CDR2 is FNYEAQ. CDR3 length equals 16 residues. The chain's CDR3 is CASSLSGLGTDNEQFF. In DNA form, the CDR3 reads TGTGCCAGCAGCCTCTCGGGACTAGGGACCGACAATGAGCAGTTCTTC.

The CDR3: CASSPIATGGFNQPQHF. The CDR3, as DNA: TGTGCCAGCAGTCCTATCGCGACAGGGGGTTTCAATCAGCCCCAGCATTTT. The chain uses TRBV28 and TRBJ1-5; TRBD1 agrees at 9 bases. The CDR3 length is 17 residues. CDR1 is MDHEN and CDR2 is SYDVKM in the germline V gene. With 5 bases clipped from V and 3 bases from J, the junction kept 11 bases outside the gene matches.

The sample holds one count of this clone. This rearrangement joins TRBV27 to TRBJ2-3; the match to TRBD2 covers 8 bases. There are 17 residues in the CDR3. V lost 5 bases, J lost 8 bases, and 18 bases stayed unmatched. The germline CDR1 and CDR2 sequences are MNHEY and SMNVEV (reference sequence). CDR3 amino acids: CASSPGGELAVGATQYF. DNA for the CDR3: TGTGCCAGCAGTCCCGGGGGGGAACTAGCGGTGGGAGCTACGCAGTATTTT.

J is TRBJ2-3 and V is TRBV15, with D perhaps matching TRBD1 (5 bases). V was clipped by 5 bases and J by 1 base, with 16 bases between them. The CDR3 length is 16 residues. The V gene's germline CDR1 is LNHNV and CDR2 YYDKDF (reference sequence). The CDR3 coding sequence is TGTGCCACCAGCCTGAGTAGGGGCGCCGGCACAGATACGCAGTATTTT. Amino acids: CATSLSRGAGTDTQYF.

V is TRBV6-5 and J is TRBJ2-1; TRBD2 aligns across 11 bases. This CDR3 contains 14 residues. The germline CDR1 and CDR2 sequences are MNHEY and SVGAGI. V was clipped by 7 bases and J by 6 bases; unmatched bases: 5. The CDR3, as DNA: TGTGCCAGCAATGGACTAGCGGGTTTCAATGAGCAGTTCTTC. Translating gives CASNGLAGFNEQFF.

The chain recombines TRBV6-5 with TRBJ2-7, with TRBD1 matching over 9 bases. The CDR3 is made up of 14 amino acids. Germline V gene lookup returns CDR1 MNHEY and CDR2 SVGAGI. Trimming cost V 5 bases and J 6 bases; bases outside gene matches: 8. The CDR3 DNA follows: TGTGCCAGCAGTCGGGACAGGGACGTATCCGAGCAGTACTTC. Its translation: CASSRDRDVSEQYF.

CDR3 protein: CASSQRGTGRYGYTF. In DNA, the CDR3 is TGTGCCAGCAGTCAACGCGGGACAGGGAGATATGGCTACACCTTC. V is TRBV6-4 and J is TRBJ1-2; 9 nucleotides match TRBD1. The germline V gene encodes CDR1 MRHNA and CDR2 SNTAGT. The J segment lost 5 bases and the V segment lost 5 bases, leaving 9 bases of the junction unmatched. This CDR3 contains 15 residues.

The V call is TRBV19, the J call TRBJ1-5; D is ambiguous. The CDR3 runs 13 residues. The V gene's germline CDR1 is LNHDA and CDR2 SQIVND (reference sequence). With 2 bases removed from V and 5 bases from J, the gap between germline ends came to 7 bases. The CDR3 sequence is CASSIPGDQPQHF. The CDR3 DNA reads TGTGCCAGTAGTATACCCGGTGATCAGCCCCAGCATTTT.

The chain joins TRBV6-5 to TRBJ1-1; D is ambiguous. Germline V gene sequence: CDR1 MNHEY, CDR2 SVGAGI. V lost 7 bases and J lost 1, with 10 bases in between. The CDR3 sequence is 13 residues long. The CDR3 spells CASTKVRNTEAFF. CDR3 coding DNA: TGTGCCAGCACTAAAGTTAGGAACACTGAAGCTTTCTTT.

This sequence joins TRBV30 and TRBJ2-2; D is possibly TRBD1 (6 bases). V was trimmed by 2 bases and J by 4 bases, leaving 8 bases between them. The CDR3 sequence is 13 residues long. The germline V gene has CDR1 GTSNPN and CDR2 SVGIG (reference sequence). This CDR3 reads CAWSNRATGELFF. CDR3 in DNA: TGTGCCTGGAGTAACAGGGCCACCGGGGAGCTGTTTTTT.

The genes are TRBV6-2 or TRBV6-3 and TRBJ2-5, with D tentatively TRBD2 (6 bases). V dropped 4 bases and J dropped 4 bases, with 13 bases sitting between them. CDR3 length: 14 residues. The germline CDR1 and CDR2 sequences are MNHEY and SVGEGT. CDR3: CASSLSGLRETQYF. CDR3 bases: TGTGCCAGCAGTTTGTCGGGACTGAGAGAGACCCAGTACTTC.

This chain joins TRBV5-4 and TRBJ1-1; the match to TRBD1 covers 9 bases. Losses at the gene ends were 4 bases for V and 5 bases for J; bases not matched to a gene: 6. The CDR3 consists of 14 residues. Germline V lookup: CDR1 SGHNT, CDR2 YYREEE (reference sequence). The DNA of the CDR3 is TGTGCCAGCAGCGTGACAGGGGGTGGGACTGAAGCTTTCTTT. Protein sequence: CASSVTGGGTEAFF.

The J gene is TRBJ1-6, the V gene TRBV6-1; D might be TRBD1 (6 bases). Deletions cut 0 bases from V and 7 bases from J, with 10 bases between. CDR1 MNHNS and CDR2 SASEGT come from the germline V gene. This CDR3 comprises 15 residues. In nucleotides, the CDR3 is TGTGCCAGCAGTGAAGCCGGACAGCCGAATTCACCCCTCCACTTT. It encodes CASSEAGQPNSPLHF.

J is TRBJ2-1 and V is TRBV9; D is perhaps TRBD1 (5 bases). The CDR3 spans 15 residues. V gave up 0 bases and J gave up 3 bases, with 10 bases separating them. Germline V gives CDR1 SGDLS, CDR2 YYNGEE. This chain's CDR3 is CASSVAVGVYNEQFF. The CDR3 DNA reads TGTGCCAGCAGCGTAGCGGTAGGGGTCTACAATGAGCAGTTCTTC.

The rearrangement links TRBV30 to TRBJ2-7, with 9 bases matching TRBD2. V dropped 3 bases and J dropped 6; count of bases not matched to a gene: 12. Per germline, CDR1 GTSNPN and CDR2 SVGIG (reference sequence). The CDR3 extends over 15 amino acids. Written as DNA, the CDR3 is TGTGCCTGGAGCCGCGGTAGCGGGAGACGTAGCGAGCAGTACTTC. It yields the protein CAWSRGSGRRSEQYF.

V gene TRBV5-6 combines with J gene TRBJ1-1, with a weak D call TRBD1 (6 bases). V was trimmed by 0 bases and J by 7 bases, leaving 10 bases between them. CDR1 is SGHDT and CDR2 is YYEEEE in the germline V gene. The CDR3 contains 13 residues. The CDR3 reads CASSLAGADEAFF. CDR3 sequence (DNA): TGTGCCAGCAGCTTGGCAGGGGCCGATGAAGCTTTCTTT.

The rearrangement uses TRBV2 and TRBJ2-1; 9 bases are shared with TRBD2. The CDR3 has 14 amino acids. Trimming at V came to 6 bases and at J to 3 bases, leaving 3 bases not matched to a gene. Germline lookup yields CDR1 SNHLY and CDR2 FYNNEI. CDR3 sequence reads: CASRAAGGYNEQFF. The CDR3 DNA follows: TGTGCCAGCAGGGCAGCGGGAGGCTACAATGAGCAGTTCTTC.

The genes are TRBV6-6 and TRBJ1-4; D is undetermined. CDR1 is MNHNY, CDR2 SVGAGI, per germline (reference sequence). The V gene lost 2 bases and the J gene lost 6 bases, with 16 bases spanning the gap. The CDR3 totals 16 residues. In DNA form, the CDR3 reads TGTGCCAGCAGTTACACTTCGCGAGGAGCCTATGAAAAACTGTTTTTT. It encodes CASSYTSRGAYEKLFF.

The genes are TRBV7-6 and TRBJ1-4; 7 nucleotides align to TRBD1. Germline trimming cut 5 bases from V and 8 bases from J; bases unmatched to any gene: 8. The CDR3 runs 14 residues. Germline CDR1 SGHVS, CDR2 FNYEAQ. The CDR3 is CASSPLTGLEKLFF. In DNA form, the CDR3 reads TGTGCCAGCAGCCCGCTGACAGGGCTGGAAAAACTGTTTTTT.

The genes are TRBV3-1 (or the pseudogene TRBV3-2) and TRBJ2-1, with 8 bases that match TRBD1. V shed 1 base and J 8 bases; nucleotides not matched to a gene: 4. Per germline, CDR1 LGHDT and CDR2 YNNKEL (reference sequence). The CDR3 has 14 residues. The DNA of the CDR3 is TGTGCCAGCAGCCAAGGCCGACAGGGGTATGAGCAGTTCTTC. Translated: CASSQGRQGYEQFF.